Sequencing of this T cell receptor (beta chain) was carried out in a study of blood T cell repertoires in COVID-19. Across the whole study: Spain, Italy and the United States supplied samples that represented acute and convalescent COVID-19. T cells, B-cell-depleted T cells, or PBMCs supplied cDNA or gDNA.

The germline gives CDR1 SQVTM, CDR2 ANQGSEA. This CDR3 contains 13 residues. The V segment lost 6 bases and the J segment 2 bases; nucleotides outside the gene matches: 5. As processed by the authors: Reference gene primer amplification yielded estimated nucleated cell counts. The table came from immunoSEQ multiplex PCR; TCRdb's copy has only in-frame clones and leaves some out. V, J and clone size derive from that table, while D and trimming were established from the DNA sequence. The data show around 100,000 clones, roughly 80% seen once. The specimen was peripheral blood. The chain joins TRBV29-1 to TRBJ1-1; 8 bases line up with TRBD1. This clonotype was sampled from a man aged 50-59 years with acute or convalescent COVID-19. In DNA, the CDR3 is TGCAGCGTCAAGGACAGGGTAAACACTGAAGCTTTCTTT. It encodes CSVKDRVNTEAFF.